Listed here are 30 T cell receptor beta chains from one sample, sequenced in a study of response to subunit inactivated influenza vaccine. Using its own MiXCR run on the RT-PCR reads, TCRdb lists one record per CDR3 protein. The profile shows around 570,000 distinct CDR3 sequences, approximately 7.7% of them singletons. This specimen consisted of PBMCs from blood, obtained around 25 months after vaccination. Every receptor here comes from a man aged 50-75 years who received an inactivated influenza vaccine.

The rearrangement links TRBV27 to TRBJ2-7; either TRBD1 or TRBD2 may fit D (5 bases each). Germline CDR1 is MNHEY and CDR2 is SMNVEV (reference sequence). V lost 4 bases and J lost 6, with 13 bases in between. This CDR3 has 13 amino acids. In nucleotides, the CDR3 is TGTGCCAGCAGTTCTCTGAGGGGCGGCGAGCAGTACTTC. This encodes CASSSLRGGEQYF.

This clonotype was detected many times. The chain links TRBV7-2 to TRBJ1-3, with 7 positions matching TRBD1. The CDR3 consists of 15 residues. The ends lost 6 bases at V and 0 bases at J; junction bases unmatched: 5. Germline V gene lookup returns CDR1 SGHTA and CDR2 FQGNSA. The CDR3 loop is CASRTDRNSGNTIYF. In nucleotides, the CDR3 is TGTGCCAGCAGAACGGACAGGAACTCTGGAAACACCATATATTTT.

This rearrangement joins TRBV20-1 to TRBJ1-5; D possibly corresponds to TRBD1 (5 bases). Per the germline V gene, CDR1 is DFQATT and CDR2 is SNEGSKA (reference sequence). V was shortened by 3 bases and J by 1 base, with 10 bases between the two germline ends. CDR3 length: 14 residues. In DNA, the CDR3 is TGCAGTGCTAGGGGGGAAATGAGCAATCAGCCCCAGCATTTT. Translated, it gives CSARGEMSNQPQHF.

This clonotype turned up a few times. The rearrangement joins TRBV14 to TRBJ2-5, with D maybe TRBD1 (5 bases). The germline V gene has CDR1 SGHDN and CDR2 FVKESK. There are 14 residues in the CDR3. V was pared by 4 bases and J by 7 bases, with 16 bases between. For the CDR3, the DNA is TGTGCCAGCAGCCGAATTACAGGAGTGGGGACCCAGTACTTC. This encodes CASSRITGVGTQYF.

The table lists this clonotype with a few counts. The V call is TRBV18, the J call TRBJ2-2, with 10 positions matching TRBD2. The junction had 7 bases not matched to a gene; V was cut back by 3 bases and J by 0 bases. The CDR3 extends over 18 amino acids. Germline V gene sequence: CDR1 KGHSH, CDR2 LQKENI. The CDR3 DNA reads TGTGCCAGCTCACCGCAAAAACTAGCGGGGACGAACACCGGGGAGCTGTTTTTT. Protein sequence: CASSPQKLAGTNTGELFF.

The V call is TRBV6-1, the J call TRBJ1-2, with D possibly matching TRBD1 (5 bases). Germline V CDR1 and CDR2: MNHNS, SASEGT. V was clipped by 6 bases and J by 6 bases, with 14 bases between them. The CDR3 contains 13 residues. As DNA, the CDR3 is TGTGCCAGCAGGGAACAGGCGAGACATGGCTACACCTTC. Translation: CASREQARHGYTF.

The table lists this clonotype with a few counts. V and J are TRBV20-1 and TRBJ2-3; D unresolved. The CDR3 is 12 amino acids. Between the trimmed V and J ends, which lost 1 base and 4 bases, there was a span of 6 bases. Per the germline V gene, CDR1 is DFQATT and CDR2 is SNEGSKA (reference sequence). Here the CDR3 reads CSARGTADTQYF. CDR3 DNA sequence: TGCAGTGCTAGAGGGACGGCAGATACGCAGTATTTT.

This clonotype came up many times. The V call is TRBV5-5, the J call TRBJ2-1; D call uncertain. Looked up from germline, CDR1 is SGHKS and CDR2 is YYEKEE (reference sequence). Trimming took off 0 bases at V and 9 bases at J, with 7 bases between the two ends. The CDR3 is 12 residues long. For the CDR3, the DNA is TGTGCCAGCAGCTTGGGGGTCAGTGAGCAGTTCTTC. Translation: CASSLGVSEQFF.

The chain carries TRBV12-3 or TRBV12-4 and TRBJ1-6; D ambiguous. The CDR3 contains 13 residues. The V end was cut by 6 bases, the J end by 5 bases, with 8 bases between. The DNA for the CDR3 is TGTGCCAGCAGCTCAGGTCATAATTCACCCCTCCACTTT. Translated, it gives CASSSGHNSPLHF.

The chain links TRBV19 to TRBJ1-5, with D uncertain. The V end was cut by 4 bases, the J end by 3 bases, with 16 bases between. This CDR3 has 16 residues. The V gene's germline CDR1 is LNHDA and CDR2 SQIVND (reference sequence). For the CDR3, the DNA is TGTGCCAGTAGTAAAGGGCCCAATAGGGCCAATCAGCCCCAGCATTTT. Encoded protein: CASSKGPNRANQPQHF.

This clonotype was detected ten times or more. CDR3 bases: TGTGCCAGCAGTTACCGGCCGGGACAGGGCTATAATTCACCCCTCCACTTT. It is translated as CASSYRPGQGYNSPLHF. This chain uses TRBV6-5 with TRBJ1-6; 9 bases are a match to TRBD1. V lost 2 bases, J lost 3 bases, and 5 bases stayed unmatched. This CDR3 is 17 amino acids long. Germline lookup yields CDR1 MNHEY and CDR2 SVGAGI.

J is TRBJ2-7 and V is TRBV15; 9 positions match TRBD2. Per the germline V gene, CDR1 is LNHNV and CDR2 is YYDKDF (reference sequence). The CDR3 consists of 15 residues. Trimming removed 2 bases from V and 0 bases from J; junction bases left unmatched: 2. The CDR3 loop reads CATSRSGLASYEQYF. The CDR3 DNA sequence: TGTGCCACCAGCAGATCGGGACTAGCCTCCTACGAGCAGTACTTC.

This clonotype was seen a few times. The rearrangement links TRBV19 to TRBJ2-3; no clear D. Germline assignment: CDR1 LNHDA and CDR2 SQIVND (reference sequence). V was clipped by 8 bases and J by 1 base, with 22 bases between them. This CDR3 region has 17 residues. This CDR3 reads CASPNYPVATGTDTQYF. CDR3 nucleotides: TGTGCCAGTCCAAACTATCCAGTCGCCACTGGCACAGATACGCAGTATTTT.

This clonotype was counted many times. CDR3 DNA sequence: TGTGCCAGCAGCTTAGATACCTGGAACACTGAAGCTTTCTTT. It translates to CASSLDTWNTEAFF. The rearrangement uses TRBV7-9 and TRBJ1-1; D is unresolved. This CDR3 comprises 14 residues. V lost 1 base, J lost 1 base, and 7 bases lay in between. Germline CDR1 and CDR2: SEHNR and FQNEAQ (reference sequence).

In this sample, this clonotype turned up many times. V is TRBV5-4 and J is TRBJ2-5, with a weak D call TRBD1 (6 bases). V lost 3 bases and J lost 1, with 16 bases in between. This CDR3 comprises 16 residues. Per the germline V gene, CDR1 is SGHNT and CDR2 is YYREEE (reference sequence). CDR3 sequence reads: CASSSFRQDIQETQYF. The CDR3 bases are TGTGCCAGCAGCTCCTTCAGACAGGACATCCAAGAGACCCAGTACTTC.

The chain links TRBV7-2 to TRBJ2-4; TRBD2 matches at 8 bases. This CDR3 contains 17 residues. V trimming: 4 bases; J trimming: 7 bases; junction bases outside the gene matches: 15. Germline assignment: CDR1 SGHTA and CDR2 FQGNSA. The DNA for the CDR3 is TGTGCCAGCAGCTCCCGGGGGGGCGGCTTAGGGTTGAACATTCAGTACTTC. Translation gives CASSSRGGGLGLNIQYF.

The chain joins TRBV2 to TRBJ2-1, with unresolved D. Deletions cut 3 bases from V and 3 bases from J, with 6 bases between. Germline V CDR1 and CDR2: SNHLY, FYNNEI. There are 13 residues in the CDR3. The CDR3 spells CASSEKSYNEQFF. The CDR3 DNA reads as TGTGCCAGCAGTGAGAAGAGCTACAATGAGCAGTTCTTC.

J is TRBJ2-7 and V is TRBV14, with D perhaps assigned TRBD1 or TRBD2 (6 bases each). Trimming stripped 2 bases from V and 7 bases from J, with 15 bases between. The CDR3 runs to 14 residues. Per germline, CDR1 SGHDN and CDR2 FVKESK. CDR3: CASSQFLGGGEQYF. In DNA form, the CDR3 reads TGTGCCAGCAGCCAATTCCTAGGAGGGGGGGAGCAGTACTTC.

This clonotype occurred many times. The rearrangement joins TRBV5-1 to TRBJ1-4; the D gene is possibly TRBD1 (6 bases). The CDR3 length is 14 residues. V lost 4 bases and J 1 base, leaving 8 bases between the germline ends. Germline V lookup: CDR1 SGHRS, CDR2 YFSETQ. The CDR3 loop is CASSLRGTNEKLFF. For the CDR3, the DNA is TGCGCCAGCAGCCTCAGGGGAACTAATGAAAAACTGTTTTTT.

The CDR3 DNA sequence: TGTGCCAGCAGTGTGGGACTGAACTACGAGCAGTACTTC. Protein product: CASSVGLNYEQYF. The gene calls are TRBV6-2 or TRBV6-3 and TRBJ2-7; D perhaps matches TRBD2 (6 bases). This CDR3 has 13 amino acids. The V end lost 5 bases, the J end lost 3 bases, and 11 bases lay between the germline ends. CDR1 MNHEY and CDR2 SVGEGT come from the germline V gene.

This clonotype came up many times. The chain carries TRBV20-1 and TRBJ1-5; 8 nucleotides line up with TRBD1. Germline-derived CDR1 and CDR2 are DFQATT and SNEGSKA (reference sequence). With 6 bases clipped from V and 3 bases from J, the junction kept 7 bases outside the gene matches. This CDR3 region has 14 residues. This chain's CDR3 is CSAQTGGVNQPQHF. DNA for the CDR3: TGCAGTGCACAAACAGGGGGGGTCAATCAGCCCCAGCATTTT.

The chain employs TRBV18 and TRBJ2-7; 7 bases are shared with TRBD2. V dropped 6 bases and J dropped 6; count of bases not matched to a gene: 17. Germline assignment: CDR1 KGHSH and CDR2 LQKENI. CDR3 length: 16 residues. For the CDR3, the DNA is TGTGCCAGCTCGGGCGCACTGGGGAGGGTGCTCTCCGAGCAGTACTTC. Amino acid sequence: CASSGALGRVLSEQYF.

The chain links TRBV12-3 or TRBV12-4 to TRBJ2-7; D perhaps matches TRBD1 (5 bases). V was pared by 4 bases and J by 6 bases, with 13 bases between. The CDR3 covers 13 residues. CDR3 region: CASSSRDRGEQYF. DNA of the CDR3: TGTGCCAGCAGTTCTAGGGATAGGGGCGAGCAGTACTTC.

CDR3 nucleotides: TGTGCCAGCTCTCCGTCCGGGGACCCGTCCTACGAGCAGTACTTC. This gives the protein CASSPSGDPSYEQYF. V gene TRBV18 combines with J gene TRBJ2-7; D may match TRBD1 or TRBD2 (5 bases each). The V end lost 6 bases, the J end lost 1 base, and 16 bases lay between the germline ends. The CDR3 is 15 residues long. Germline CDR1 is KGHSH and CDR2 is LQKENI.

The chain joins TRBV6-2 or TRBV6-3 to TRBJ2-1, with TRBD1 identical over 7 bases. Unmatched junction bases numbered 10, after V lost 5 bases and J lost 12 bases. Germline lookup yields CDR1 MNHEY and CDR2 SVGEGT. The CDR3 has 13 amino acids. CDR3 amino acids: CASSPGTASGQFF. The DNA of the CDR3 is TGTGCCAGCAGTCCCGGGACAGCCTCGGGGCAGTTCTTC.

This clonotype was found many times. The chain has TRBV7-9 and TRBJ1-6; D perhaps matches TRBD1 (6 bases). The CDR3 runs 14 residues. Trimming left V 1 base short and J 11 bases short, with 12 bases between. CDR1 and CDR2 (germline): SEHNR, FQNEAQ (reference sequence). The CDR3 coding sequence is TGTGCCAGCAGCTTAGGGGGGCGCCAGACACCCCTCCACTTT. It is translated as CASSLGGRQTPLHF.

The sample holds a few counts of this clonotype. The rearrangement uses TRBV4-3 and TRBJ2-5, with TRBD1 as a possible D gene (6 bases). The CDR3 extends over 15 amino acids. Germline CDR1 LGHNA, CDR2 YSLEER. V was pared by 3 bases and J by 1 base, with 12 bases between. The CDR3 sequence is CASSQGTPLQETQYF. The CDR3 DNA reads TGCGCCAGCAGCCAGGGGACACCCCTCCAAGAGACCCAGTACTTC.

The CDR3 loop is CASSHGQTNTEAFF. The CDR3, as DNA: TGTGCCAGCAGTCATGGACAGACGAACACTGAAGCTTTCTTT. The chain combines TRBV6-1 with TRBJ1-1; possible D gene TRBD1, 6 bases. Trimming removed 5 bases from V and 1 base from J, with 11 bases in between. Germline lookup yields CDR1 MNHNS and CDR2 SASEGT. The CDR3 runs 14 residues.

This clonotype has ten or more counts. This CDR3 reads CASDQPYGYTF. The CDR3 nucleotides are TGCGCCAGCGATCAACCCTATGGCTACACCTTC. V and J are TRBV10-1 and TRBJ1-2; D unclear. From germline, CDR1 is WNHNN and CDR2 SYGVQD (reference sequence). The V end lost 8 bases, the J end lost 4 bases, and 8 bases lay between the germline ends. The CDR3 has 11 amino acids.

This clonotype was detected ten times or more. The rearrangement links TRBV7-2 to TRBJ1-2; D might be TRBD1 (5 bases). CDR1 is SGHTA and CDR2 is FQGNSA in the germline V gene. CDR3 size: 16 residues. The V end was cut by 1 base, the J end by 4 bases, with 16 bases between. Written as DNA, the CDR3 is TGTGCCAGCAGCTTAGTGATTACGGGGCGTCTCTATGGCTACACCTTC. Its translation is CASSLVITGRLYGYTF.